The 7 T cell receptor beta chains below all came from one sample that was sequenced in a study of Graves' ophthalmopathy and Graves' hyperthyroidism. Researchers took RNA transcripts and amplified TCR beta CDR3 regions from them. RT-PCR in the first round used HTBI primers; a second-round multiplex PCR followed. TCRdb re-called the multiplex PCR reads with MiXCR, one entry per CDR3 protein. The data show some 240,000 distinct CDR3 sequences, about 46% seen once. Sequenced input: peripheral blood. The receptors stem from an adult man with Graves' ophthalmopathy.

The table lists this clonotype with a few counts. This chain uses TRBV7-2 with TRBJ1-2; D may be TRBD1 (5 bases). V shed 4 bases and J shed 5 bases, with 11 bases lying between them. The CDR3 spans 13 residues. The germline V gene has CDR1 SGHTA and CDR2 FQGNSA. DNA of the CDR3: TGTGCCAGCAGCTCGCCAGGGCGGTATGGCTACACCTTC. It codes for CASSSPGRYGYTF.

This clonotype was picked up a small number of times. The J gene is TRBJ2-1, the V gene TRBV20-1; D is unresolved. V was clipped by 3 bases and J by 4 bases, with 10 bases between them. This CDR3 is 13 amino acids long. CDR1 is DFQATT and CDR2 is SNEGSKA in the germline V gene (reference sequence). CDR3 coding DNA: TGCAGTGCTAGTGGGGTGACGTACAATGAGCAGTTCTTC. Amino acids: CSASGVTYNEQFF.

This chain connects TRBV12-3 or TRBV12-4 to TRBJ2-5; 13 positions agree with TRBD2. The CDR3 covers 16 residues. With V trimmed by 3 bases and J by 5 bases, 6 bases remained unmatched. CDR3 in DNA: TGTGCCAGCAGTTTGGGACTAGCGGGACGGGGTGAGACCCAGTACTTC. Its translation: CASSLGLAGRGETQYF.

The chain carries TRBV20-1 and TRBJ1-1; no clear D. The CDR3 totals 14 residues. Germline lookup yields CDR1 DFQATT and CDR2 SNEGSKA (reference sequence). Trimming cost V 1 base and J 0 bases, with 9 bases left between them. The CDR3 loop is CSARVGAMNTEAFF. The CDR3 DNA reads as TGCAGTGCTAGAGTGGGCGCGATGAACACTGAAGCTTTCTTT.

This clonotype showed up just a few times. The chain has TRBV20-1 and TRBJ1-5, with TRBD1 matching over 7 bases. V shed 0 bases and J 5 bases; nucleotides not matched to a gene: 7. The CDR3 has 15 amino acids. In germline, CDR1 is DFQATT, CDR2 SNEGSKA (reference sequence). The CDR3 DNA reads as TGCAGTGCTAGAGATAAGGACAGGAATTATCAGCCCCAGCATTTT. As protein: CSARDKDRNYQPQHF.

Only one count was recorded for this clonotype. Given a much more abundant clone one base away, this may be a read error. J is TRBJ2-7 and V is TRBV24-1; weak D call: TRBD1 (6 bases). CDR3 size: 14 residues. Germline V gene lookup returns CDR1 KGHDR and CDR2 SFDVKD. The CDR3 spells CAPSDPDRSGEQYF. CDR3 nucleotides: TGTGCCCCCAGTGACCCGGACAGAAGCGGCGAGCAGTACTTC.

This clonotype was counted a few times. The chain couples TRBV24-1 to TRBJ1-2, with 8 bases identical to TRBD1. Trimming at V came to 11 bases and at J to 6 bases, leaving 16 bases not matched to a gene. Looked up from germline, CDR1 is KGHDR and CDR2 is SFDVKD. The CDR3 spans 15 residues. CDR3 in DNA: TGTGCCAGTAGTTCCCTGGACAGGGTATTTGATGGCTACACCTTC. It specifies CASSSLDRVFDGYTF.